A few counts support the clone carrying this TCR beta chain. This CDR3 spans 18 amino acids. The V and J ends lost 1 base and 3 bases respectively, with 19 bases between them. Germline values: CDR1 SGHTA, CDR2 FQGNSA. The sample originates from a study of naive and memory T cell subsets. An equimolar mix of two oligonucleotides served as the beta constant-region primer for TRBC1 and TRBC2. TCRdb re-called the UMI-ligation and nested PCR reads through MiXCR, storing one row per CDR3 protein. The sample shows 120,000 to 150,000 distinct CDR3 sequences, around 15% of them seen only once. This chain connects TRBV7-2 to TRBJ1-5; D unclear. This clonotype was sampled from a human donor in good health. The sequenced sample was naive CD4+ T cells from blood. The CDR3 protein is CASSLGYPTRSFNQPQHF. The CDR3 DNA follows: TGTGCCAGCAGCTTAGGGTACCCGACAAGATCTTTCAATCAGCCCCAGCATTTT.